Each of the 28 T cell receptor beta chains below was sequenced from the same sample in a study of T cell changes during pregnancy in multiple sclerosis (dated by TCRdb to about 2019). The library was prepared using the immunoSEQ multiplex PCR assay. TCRdb provides this immuneACCESS table in a form limited to in-frame rearrangements. Some clones are lacking; in checked studies, under half of them reflect an unresolved V gene, and why the rest are absent is not known. The sample profile shows 40,000 to 55,000 clones; approximately 92% of them were found once. The ten largest make up roughly 8.5% of the sample. The material sequenced was CD8+ T cells from peripheral blood mononuclear cells, taken in the second trimester of pregnancy. The source is a female donor with multiple sclerosis, enrolled in a pregnancy study.

This chain uses TRBV7-6 with TRBJ2-1; 9 positions agree with TRBD1. V was pared by 1 base and J by 7 bases, with 2 bases of the junction left unmatched. CDR3 length: 14 residues. CDR1 and CDR2 from the germline V gene are SGHVS and FNYEAQ. The CDR3 here is CASSLGQGVNEQFF. CDR3 nucleotides: TGTGCCAGCAGCTTAGGACAGGGGGTGAATGAGCAGTTCTTC. Together with reference TRBV7-6 and TRBJ2-1, the CDR3 gives the full variable domain: GAGVSQSPRYKVTKRGQDVALRCDPISGHVSLYWYRQALGQGPEFLTYFNYEAQQDKSGLPNDRFSAERPEGSISTLTIQRTEQRDSAMYRCASSLGQGVNEQFFGPGTRLTVL.

This chain uses TRBV9 with TRBJ1-1; no clear D. V dropped 0 bases and J dropped 8 bases, with 23 bases sitting between them. Per the germline V gene, CDR1 is SGDLS and CDR2 is YYNGEE. This CDR3 spans 17 amino acids. The CDR3 loop reads CASSVATSTTAGEEAFF. The DNA of the CDR3 is TGTGCCAGCAGCGTAGCTACGAGTACAACAGCCGGGGAAGAAGCTTTCTTT.

The chain recombines TRBV19 with TRBJ1-1; TRBD1 matches at 7 bases. J lost 7 bases, V lost 0 bases, and 2 bases had no gene match. Looked up from germline, CDR1 is LNHDA and CDR2 is SQIVND (reference sequence). The CDR3 runs to 13 residues. For the CDR3, the DNA is TGTGCCAGTAGTATAGAGTGGGACAGTGAAGCTTTCTTT. This translates into CASSIEWDSEAFF.

The J gene is TRBJ2-1, the V gene TRBV6-1, with 9 positions matching TRBD1. Per the germline V gene, CDR1 is MNHNS and CDR2 is SASEGT. There are 15 residues in the CDR3. The V and J ends lost 6 bases and 3 bases, in that order; junction bases with no gene match: 6. The CDR3 loop is CASSPTGGDYNEQFF. CDR3 sequence (DNA): TGTGCCAGCAGCCCAACAGGGGGCGACTACAATGAGCAGTTCTTC.

In this sample, this clone turned up once. The CDR3 spells CASTRAGPYEQYF. The DNA of the CDR3 is TGTGCCAGCACCCGGGCGGGTCCATACGAGCAGTACTTC. The gene calls are TRBV7-9 and TRBJ2-7, with a possible D match to TRBD2 (5 bases). Germline V gene lookup returns CDR1 SEHNR and CDR2 FQNEAQ (reference sequence). V was trimmed by 7 bases and J by 4 bases, leaving 14 bases between them. The CDR3 totals 13 residues.

The chain recombines TRBV4-2 with TRBJ2-2; 7 bases are shared with TRBD1. Germline lookup yields CDR1 LGHNA and CDR2 YNFKEQ. The CDR3 is 14 residues long. The V and J ends lost 6 bases and 6 bases, in that order; junction bases with no gene match: 7. This CDR3 is CASRTGVLAGELFF. In DNA, the CDR3 is TGTGCCAGCAGAACAGGGGTTTTAGCCGGGGAGCTGTTTTTT.

The chain couples TRBV5-1 to TRBJ2-1; 10 positions match TRBD2. CDR3 length: 16 amino acids. The germline V gene encodes CDR1 SGHRS and CDR2 YFSETQ. V trimming: 2 bases; J trimming: 2 bases; junction bases outside the gene matches: 4. The CDR3 DNA is TGCGCCAGCAGCTTTACTAGCGGGGCAACCTACAATGAGCAGTTCTTC. Translating it yields CASSFTSGATYNEQFF.

V is TRBV2 and J is TRBJ2-1; D is possibly TRBD1 (6 bases). Germline V lookup: CDR1 SNHLY, CDR2 FYNNEI. The V end lost 6 bases, the J end lost 2 bases, and 17 bases lay between the germline ends. This CDR3 contains 16 residues. The DNA for the CDR3 is TGTGCCAGCAGAGAGAACCGGGACACCCCCTACAATGAGCAGTTCTTC. This gives the protein CASRENRDTPYNEQFF.

CDR3 sequence (DNA): TGTGCCAGCAGCTCCCGGGACAGGGACTACGAGCAGTACTTC. Protein sequence: CASSSRDRDYEQYF. The chain couples TRBV5-4 to TRBJ2-7, with 9 bases matching TRBD1. V was pared by 3 bases and J by 3 bases, with 4 bases of the junction left unmatched. The germline V gene encodes CDR1 SGHNT and CDR2 YYREEE (reference sequence). The CDR3 loop spans 14 amino acids.

This chain links TRBV29-1 with TRBJ2-2; D call uncertain. The CDR3 length is 12 residues. Germline V gene data show CDR1 as SQVTM and CDR2 as ANQGSEA. Trimming removed 6 bases from V and 2 bases from J, with 7 bases in between. The CDR3 loop reads CSVYLNTGELFF. CDR3 coding DNA: TGCAGCGTCTACTTAAACACCGGGGAGCTGTTTTTT.

This chain uses TRBV11-2 with TRBJ2-5, with 7 bases lining up with TRBD1. The CDR3 is 15 residues long. The V segment lost 3 bases and the J segment 0 bases; nucleotides outside the gene matches: 4. From germline, CDR1 is SGHAT and CDR2 FQNNGV. The CDR3 protein is CASSFGRGYQETQYF. DNA of the CDR3: TGTGCCAGCAGCTTTGGCAGGGGGTACCAAGAGACCCAGTACTTC.

The chain uses TRBV9 and TRBJ1-2; possibly TRBD1 for D (5 bases). CDR1 is SGDLS, CDR2 YYNGEE, per germline. The CDR3 is 13 amino acids. V shed 4 bases and J shed 4 bases, with 11 bases lying between them. CDR3 DNA: TGTGCCAGCAGCCCGGACACTTCCTATGGCTACACCTTC. Protein: CASSPDTSYGYTF.

The chain recombines TRBV7-8 with TRBJ1-4, with D maybe TRBD1 (6 bases). Per germline, CDR1 SGHVS and CDR2 FQNEAQ. Deletions cut 2 bases from V and 4 bases from J, with 17 bases between. This CDR3 has 17 amino acids. CDR3 protein: CASSLSAGQTYNEKLFF. CDR3 nucleotide sequence: TGTGCCAGCAGCTTATCAGCAGGACAGACCTATAATGAAAAACTGTTTTTT.

CDR3 sequence reads: CASSFELNTEAFF. The CDR3 DNA reads TGTGCCAGCAGCTTCGAGCTGAACACTGAAGCTTTCTTT. This sequence joins TRBV7-3 and TRBJ1-1, with unresolved D. The CDR3 is 13 residues long. Deletions cut 3 bases from V and 0 bases from J, with 5 bases between. Germline lookup yields CDR1 SGHTA and CDR2 FQGTGA.

This clone showed up just once. This chain joins TRBV11-2 and TRBJ2-3, with D hard to call. Trimming took 1 base from V and 0 from J, leaving 5 bases between them. CDR3 length: 14 amino acids. Germline values: CDR1 SGHAT, CDR2 FQNNGV. The CDR3 sequence is CASSLVSSTDTQYF. CDR3 sequence (DNA): TGTGCCAGCAGCTTAGTGAGTAGCACAGATACGCAGTATTTT.

About this clone: At one end the junction does not follow the germline gene, possibly because of a read error. The chain recombines TRBV6-1 with TRBJ2-7; D gene unclear. The CDR3 is made up of 15 amino acids. Germline CDR1 is MNHNS and CDR2 is SASEGT. This chain's CDR3 is CASSEALGQTGRKDF. Written as DNA, the CDR3 is TGTGCCAGCAGTGAAGCCTTAGGCCAAACTGGCAGGAAGGACTTC.

The V call is TRBV6-5, the J call TRBJ1-2, with a possible D match to TRBD1 (6 bases). Germline assignment: CDR1 MNHEY and CDR2 SVGAGI. The V and J ends lost 1 base and 4 bases respectively, with 13 bases between them. This CDR3 contains 15 residues. The CDR3 region has the DNA TGTGCCAGCAGTTACTATCAGGGGCTCCTCTATGGCTACACCTTC. Protein: CASSYYQGLLYGYTF.

The chain is built from TRBV5-4 and TRBJ2-2; D not certain. The CDR3 has 15 amino acids. V lost 2 bases and J lost 0, with 8 bases in between. Per the germline V gene, CDR1 is SGHNT and CDR2 is YYREEE (reference sequence). CDR3 amino acids: CASSFPGSNTGELFF. Written as DNA, the CDR3 is TGTGCCAGCAGCTTCCCGGGTTCGAACACCGGGGAGCTGTTTTTT.

The chain recombines TRBV7-3 with TRBJ1-1, with D possibly being TRBD1 (6 bases). Trimming stripped 0 bases from V and 3 bases from J, with 14 bases between. CDR3 length: 16 residues. Germline CDR1 reads SGHTA; CDR2 reads FQGTGA. The CDR3 spells CASSLTPAGGHTEAFF. The CDR3 DNA is TGTGCCAGCAGCTTAACCCCGGCGGGGGGCCACACTGAAGCTTTCTTT.

This chain joins TRBV11-1 and TRBJ2-7; 8 nucleotides line up with TRBD2. J was trimmed by 3 bases and V by 3 bases; bases with no gene match: 10. Germline V CDR1 and CDR2: SGHAT, FQDESV (reference sequence). The CDR3 is made up of 16 amino acids. The CDR3 protein is CASSFNVQLADYEQYF. CDR3 in DNA: TGTGCCAGCAGCTTTAACGTCCAACTAGCGGACTACGAGCAGTACTTC.

This chain uses TRBV6-5 with TRBJ2-5; 8 bases fit TRBD2. The CDR3 consists of 13 residues. V lost 6 bases and J lost 5; bases outside the gene matches: 5. Germline values: CDR1 MNHEY, CDR2 SVGAGI. The DNA for the CDR3 is TGTGCCAGCAGCACCGGGACTAGTGAGACCCAGTACTTC. Its protein product is CASSTGTSETQYF.

V gene TRBV13 combines with J gene TRBJ1-4, with D perhaps matching TRBD1 (5 bases). The germline V and J ends were trimmed by 1 base and 4 bases, with 10 bases remaining between them. The germline V gene encodes CDR1 PRHDT and CDR2 FYEKMQ (reference sequence). This CDR3 has 15 residues. The CDR3 loop is CASSLDRGLNEKLFF. CDR3 nucleotide sequence: TGTGCCAGCAGCTTAGATCGGGGACTTAATGAAAAACTGTTTTTT.

This chain joins TRBV11-3 and TRBJ2-3, with 12 bases identical to TRBD1. Losses at the gene ends were 5 bases for V and 2 bases for J; bases not matched to a gene: 8. From germline, CDR1 is SGHNT and CDR2 YENEEA. This CDR3 is built from 17 residues. The CDR3 protein is CASSLGTGGAPTDTQYF. The CDR3 DNA follows: TGTGCCAGCAGCCTAGGGACAGGGGGCGCCCCCACAGATACGCAGTATTTT.

The chain employs TRBV5-1 and TRBJ2-6; 12 bases are a match to TRBD1. J lost 2 bases, V lost 2 bases, and 8 bases had no gene match. The V gene's germline CDR1 is SGHRS and CDR2 YFSETQ. CDR3 length: 19 residues. The DNA for the CDR3 is TGCGCCAGCAGCTTAAGTCTAGGGACAGGGGGCACTGGGGCCAACGTCCTGACTTTC. Translated, it gives CASSLSLGTGGTGANVLTF.

The CDR3 loop is CASSFNRELFF. In DNA form, the CDR3 reads TGTGCCAGCAGCTTTAACAGGGAGCTGTTTTTT. The chain carries TRBV27 and TRBJ2-2; no definite D call. This CDR3 region has 11 residues. V was cut by 6 bases and J by 9 bases, with 8 bases left in between. Germline V gene lookup returns CDR1 MNHEY and CDR2 SMNVEV (reference sequence).

The chain is built from TRBV6-1 and TRBJ2-7, with TRBD2 as a possible D gene (5 bases). Germline lookup yields CDR1 MNHNS and CDR2 SASEGT. V was trimmed by 0 bases and J by 1 base, leaving 10 bases between them. CDR3 size: 15 residues. The CDR3 is CASSEAHGGSYEQYF. Here the CDR3 DNA reads TGTGCCAGCAGTGAAGCGCATGGCGGGTCCTACGAGCAGTACTTC.

This clone has just one count. The CDR3 loop reads CAISEGGYTEAFF. CDR3 coding DNA: TGTGCCATCAGTGAAGGCGGCTACACTGAAGCTTTCTTT. The rearrangement uses TRBV10-3 and TRBJ1-1; D uncertain. This CDR3 has 13 residues. V was shortened by 3 bases and J by 3 bases, with 8 bases between the two germline ends. The germline CDR1 and CDR2 sequences are ENHRY and SYGVKD.

The CDR3 coding sequence is TGTGCCAGCAGCTTAGAAGGTTCCGGGGTCAACTATGGCTACACCTTC. It encodes CASSLEGSGVNYGYTF. V is TRBV7-9 and J is TRBJ1-2; D unresolved. This CDR3 is built from 16 residues. Germline lookup yields CDR1 SEHNR and CDR2 FQNEAQ (reference sequence). V shed 1 base and J shed 2 bases, with 14 bases lying between them.